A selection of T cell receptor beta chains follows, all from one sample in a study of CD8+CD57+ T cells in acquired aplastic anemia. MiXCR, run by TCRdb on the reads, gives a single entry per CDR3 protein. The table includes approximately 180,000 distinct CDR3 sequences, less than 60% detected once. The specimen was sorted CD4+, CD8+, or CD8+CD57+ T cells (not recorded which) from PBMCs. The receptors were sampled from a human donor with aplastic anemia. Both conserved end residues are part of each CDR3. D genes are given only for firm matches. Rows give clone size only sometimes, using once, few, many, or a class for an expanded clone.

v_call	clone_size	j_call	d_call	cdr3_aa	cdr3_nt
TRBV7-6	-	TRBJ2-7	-	CASSSGPNYEQYF	TGTGCCAGCAGCTCCGGACCGAACTACGAGCAGTACTTC
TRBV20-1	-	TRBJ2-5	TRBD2	CSARGGPQETQYF	TGCAGTGCTAGGGGAGGGCCCCAAGAGACCCAGTACTTC
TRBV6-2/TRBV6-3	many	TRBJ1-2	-	CASRTLNYGYTF	TGTGCCAGCAGGACCCTTAACTATGGCTACACCTTC
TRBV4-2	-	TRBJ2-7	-	CASSQELAGDEQYF	TGTGCCAGCAGCCAAGAACTAGCAGGGGACGAGCAGTACTTC
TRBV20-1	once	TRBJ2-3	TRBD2	CSAPRLAGDSTDTQYF	TGCAGTGCTCCTCGACTAGCGGGGGATAGCACAGATACGCAGTATTTT
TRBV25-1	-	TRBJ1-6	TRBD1	CASTLQGENSPLHF	TGTGCCAGCACCCTACAGGGGGAGAATTCACCCCTCCACTTT
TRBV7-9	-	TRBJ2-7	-	CASSSDLYEQYF	TGTGCCAGCAGCTCGGATTTGTACGAGCAGTACTTC
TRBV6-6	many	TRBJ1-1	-	CASSYSVVSGTEAFF	TGTGCCAGCAGTTACTCGGTGGTATCGGGCACTGAAGCTTTCTTT
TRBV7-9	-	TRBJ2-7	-	CASSFEGASEQYF	TGTGCCAGCAGCTTTGAGGGCGCGTCAGAGCAGTACTTC
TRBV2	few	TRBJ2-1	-	CASSGFPGDEQFF	TGTGCCAGCAGTGGTTTCCCGGGGGATGAGCAGTTCTTC
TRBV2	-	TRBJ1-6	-	CASRTGSRPLHF	TGTGCCAGCAGAACAGGGAGTAGGCCCCTCCACTTT
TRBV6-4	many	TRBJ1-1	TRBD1	CASSALTGTEAFF	TGTGCCAGCAGCGCTCTGACAGGGACTGAAGCTTTCTTT
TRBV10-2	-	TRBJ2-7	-	CASRGVEGGTYEQYF	TGCGCCAGCAGGGGGGTTGAGGGTGGGACTTACGAGCAGTACTTC
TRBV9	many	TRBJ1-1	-	CASSPRGGGMNTEAFF	TGTGCCAGCAGCCCCCGTGGAGGGGGAATGAACACTGAAGCTTTCTTT
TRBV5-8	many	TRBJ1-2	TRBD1	CASSVRDRTPYGYTF	TGTGCCAGCAGCGTCCGGGACAGGACTCCATATGGCTACACCTTC
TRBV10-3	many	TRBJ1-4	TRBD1	CAISEPGGQGSNEKLFF	TGTGCCATCAGTGAGCCGGGGGGACAGGGCTCTAATGAAAAACTGTTTTTT
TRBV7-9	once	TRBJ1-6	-	CASSSHSSPLHF	TGTGCCAGCAGCTCACACTCATCACCCCTCCACTTT
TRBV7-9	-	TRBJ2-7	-	CASSPVGSYEQYF	TGTGCCAGCAGCCCCGTTGGCTCCTACGAGCAGTACTTC
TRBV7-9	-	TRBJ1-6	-	CASSLTLRNSPPHF	TGTGCCAGCAGCTTAACCTTACGTAATTCACCCCCCCACTTT
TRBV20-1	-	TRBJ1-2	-	CSASRGYGYTF	TGCAGTGCTAGTCGCGGCTATGGCTACACCTTC
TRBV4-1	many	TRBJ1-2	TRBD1	CASSQGGTVLYGYTF	TGCGCCAGCAGCCAGGGGGGGACAGTGCTCTATGGCTACACCTTC
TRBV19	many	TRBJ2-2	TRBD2	CASSMATAGVPSSGELFF	TGTGCCAGTAGTATGGCCACCGCGGGGGTCCCATCATCCGGGGAGCTGTTTTTT
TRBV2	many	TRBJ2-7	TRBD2	CASSAGLAVNEQYF	TGTGCCAGCAGTGCGGGACTAGCAGTCAACGAGCAGTACTTC
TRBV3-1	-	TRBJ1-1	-	CASSLTRGTEAFF	TGTGCCAGCAGCCTTACTAGGGGCACTGAAGCTTTCTTT
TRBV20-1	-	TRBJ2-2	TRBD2	CSARDLILAGDTGELFF	TGCAGTGCTAGAGATTTGATACTAGCGGGGGACACCGGGGAGCTGTTTTTT
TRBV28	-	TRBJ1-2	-	CASSLLGAGASGYTF	TGTGCCAGCAGTTTATTAGGTGCAGGGGCAAGTGGCTACACCTTC
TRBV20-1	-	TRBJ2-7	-	CSARDRDHAYEQYF	TGCAGTGCTAGAGATAGGGACCATGCCTACGAGCAGTACTTC
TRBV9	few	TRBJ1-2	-	CASSVVPNYGYTF	TGTGCCAGCAGCGTAGTGCCTAACTATGGCTACACCTTC
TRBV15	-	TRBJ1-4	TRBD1	CATSYGTGGDEKLFF	TGTGCCACCAGCTACGGGACAGGGGGCGATGAAAAACTGTTTTTT
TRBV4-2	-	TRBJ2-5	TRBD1	CASSQDTAGQGTQYF	TGTGCCAGCAGCCAAGATACAGCTGGACAGGGGACCCAGTACTTC
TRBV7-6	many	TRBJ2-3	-	CASSLGAGGGGTDTQYF	TGTGCCAGCAGCTTAGGTGCAGGGGGAGGGGGCACAGATACGCAGTATTTT
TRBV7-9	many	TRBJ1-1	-	CASSTTVEAFF	TGTGCCAGCAGCACCACAGTAGAAGCTTTCTTT
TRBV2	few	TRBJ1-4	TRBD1	CASSRDRGEKLFF	TGTGCCAGCAGCCGGGACAGGGGTGAAAAACTGTTTTTT
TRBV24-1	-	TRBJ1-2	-	CATSDSDGNYGYTF	TGTGCCACCAGTGATTCCGACGGTAACTATGGCTACACCTTC
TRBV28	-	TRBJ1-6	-	CASSLEGGPYNSPLHF	TGTGCCAGCAGTTTAGAAGGAGGGCCGTATAATTCACCCCTCCACTTT
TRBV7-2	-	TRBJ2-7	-	CASSLGTFISYEQYF	TGTGCCAGCAGCTTAGGTACCTTTATCTCCTACGAGCAGTACTTC
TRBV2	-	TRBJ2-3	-	CASSDYTDTQYF	TGTGCCAGCAGTGACTACACAGATACGCAGTATTTT
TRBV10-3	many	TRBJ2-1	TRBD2	CAIKPLAGDLNEQFF	TGTGCCATCAAACCTCTAGCGGGAGACCTTAATGAGCAGTTCTTC